Detailed here is one TCR beta chain. This sample was included in a study of blood T cell repertoires in COVID-19. As for the study in general: Some COVID-19 samples were acute and others convalescent; all came from the United States, Italy and Spain. The analysed material was cDNA or gDNA that came from T cells, B-cell-depleted T cells, or PBMCs.

This CDR3 spans 14 amino acids. Trimming removed 1 base at V and 3 bases at J, with 10 bases between. Germline lookup yields CDR1 LGHDT and CDR2 YNNKEL (reference sequence). Source study methods: For nucleated cells, counts were estimated from reference gene primer amplification. The method was immunoSEQ multiplex PCR; TCRdb's version includes in-frame clones alone and lacks a portion of them. The V and J calls and clone size are taken from that table; D and trimming were inferred from the DNA. This table holds approximately 170,000 clones, approximately 91% found once. The chain is built from TRBV3-1 (or the pseudogene TRBV3-2) and TRBJ2-7, with D unclear. This clonotype was obtained from a man in his thirties or forties with acute or convalescent COVID-19. Sequencing input: peripheral blood. CDR3 coding DNA: TGTGCCAGCAGCCAAGTTAGTAGCAGCTACGAGCAGTACTTC. Translating it yields CASSQVSSSYEQYF.